One T cell receptor beta chain is described in this entry. This sample was taken from a study of shared clonotypes between healthy human individuals. Germline V gene lookup returns CDR1 GTSNPN and CDR2 SVGIG (reference sequence). The CDR3 spans 17 residues. Germline trimming cut 0 bases from V and 7 bases from J; bases unmatched to any gene: 12. The assay was immunoSEQ multiplex PCR, and TCRdb's table has in-frame clones only and misses some. The sample includes 2 million to 2.5 million clones, over 90% of them seen just once. The clonotype was recovered from a man aged 18 to 29 in good health. Some clones in this sample may be carry-over from other donors' samples. This chain uses TRBV30 with TRBJ2-2; TRBD1 matches 9 bases. Sequenced material: naive CD4+ T cells from PBMCs. Described subset: CD45RA+ positively selected. Here the CDR3 DNA reads TGTGCCTGGAGTGTAGGGCTAGGACAGGGGATCCACGGGGAGCTGTTTTTT. Its translation: CAWSVGLGQGIHGELFF.